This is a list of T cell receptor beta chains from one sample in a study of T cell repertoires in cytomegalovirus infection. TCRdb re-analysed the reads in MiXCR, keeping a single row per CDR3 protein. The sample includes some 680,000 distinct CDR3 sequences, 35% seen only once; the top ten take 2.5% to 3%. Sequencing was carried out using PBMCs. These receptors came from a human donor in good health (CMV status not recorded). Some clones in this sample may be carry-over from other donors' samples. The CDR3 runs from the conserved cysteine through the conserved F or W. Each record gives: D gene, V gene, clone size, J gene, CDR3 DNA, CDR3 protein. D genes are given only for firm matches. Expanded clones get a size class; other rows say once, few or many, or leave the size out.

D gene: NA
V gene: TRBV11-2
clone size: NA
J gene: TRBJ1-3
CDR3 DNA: TGTGCCAGCAGCTTAGAACGCAACGGAAACACCATATATTTT
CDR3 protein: CASSLERNGNTIYF

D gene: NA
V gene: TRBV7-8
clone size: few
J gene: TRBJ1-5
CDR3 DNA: TGTGCCAGCAGCTTGGCGAGCAATTCAAATCAGCCCCAGCATTTT
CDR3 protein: CASSLASNSNQPQHF

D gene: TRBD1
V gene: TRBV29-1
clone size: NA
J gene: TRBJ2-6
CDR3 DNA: TGCAGCGTTGCACATCCGGGGGACAGGAACTCTGGGGCCAACGTCCTGACTTTC
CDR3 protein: CSVAHPGDRNSGANVLTF

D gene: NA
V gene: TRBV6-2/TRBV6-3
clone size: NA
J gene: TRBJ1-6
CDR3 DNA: TGTGCCAGCAGTTACTCGGGGGTGTTTCTTAATTCACCCCTCCACTTT
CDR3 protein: CASSYSGVFLNSPLHF

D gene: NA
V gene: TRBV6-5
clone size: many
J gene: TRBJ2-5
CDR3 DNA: TGTGCCAGCAGTTACGGAGAGACCCAGTACTTC
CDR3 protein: CASSYGETQYF

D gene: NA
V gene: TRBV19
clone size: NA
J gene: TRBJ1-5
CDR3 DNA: TGTGCCGGGGGCTTCGTTAGCCAGCCCCAGCATTTT
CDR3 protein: CAGGFVSQPQHF

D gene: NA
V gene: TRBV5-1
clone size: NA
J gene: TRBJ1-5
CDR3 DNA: TGCTCCAGCAGCTTGTCCCGAGACCAGCCCCAGCATTTT
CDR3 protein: CSSSLSRDQPQHF

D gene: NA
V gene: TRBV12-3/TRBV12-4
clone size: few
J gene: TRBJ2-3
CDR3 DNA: TGTGCCAGCAGTTTGTGGCGGGGAGGGCAGTATTTT
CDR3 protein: CASSLWRGGQYF

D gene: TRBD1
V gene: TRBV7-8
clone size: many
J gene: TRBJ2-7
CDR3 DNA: TGTGCCAGCAGCACCCAGGGGGACGAGCAGTACTTC
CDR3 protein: CASSTQGDEQYF

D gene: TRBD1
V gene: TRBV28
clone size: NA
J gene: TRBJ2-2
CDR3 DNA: TGTGCCAGCAGTTACAGGGGGCTAAGGACCGGGGAGCTGTTTTTT
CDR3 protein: CASSYRGLRTGELFF

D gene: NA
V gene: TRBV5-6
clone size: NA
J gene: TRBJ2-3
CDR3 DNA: TGTGCCAGCAGCTTGGGCGGCGGGGGCTCGGAAGATACGCAGTATTTT
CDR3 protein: CASSLGGGGSEDTQYF

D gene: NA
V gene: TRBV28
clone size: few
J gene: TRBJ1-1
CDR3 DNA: TGTGCCAGCAGCCCTCGGGGGGGGGGTGGCACTGAAGCTTTCTTT
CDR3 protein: CASSPRGGGGTEAFF

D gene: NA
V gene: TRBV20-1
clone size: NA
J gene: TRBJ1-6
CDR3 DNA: TGCAGTGCTAAAACAGGGACAAGTCGAAATAATTCACCCCTCCACTTT
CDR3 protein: CSAKTGTSRNNSPLHF

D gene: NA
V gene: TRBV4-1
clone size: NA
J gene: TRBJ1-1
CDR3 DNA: TGCGCCAGCAGCCGCTGGGATGAGAACACTGAAGCTTTCTTT
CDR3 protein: CASSRWDENTEAFF

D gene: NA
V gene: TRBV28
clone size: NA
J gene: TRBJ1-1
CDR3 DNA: TGTGCCAGCAGTTCCCGGGGGGCGAGGACTGAAGCTTTCTTT
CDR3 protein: CASSSRGARTEAFF

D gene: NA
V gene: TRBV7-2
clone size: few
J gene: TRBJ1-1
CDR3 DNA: TGTGCCAGCAGCTCCCCGGGCTTGGGCCCCGCTGAAGCTTTCTTT
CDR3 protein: CASSSPGLGPAEAFF

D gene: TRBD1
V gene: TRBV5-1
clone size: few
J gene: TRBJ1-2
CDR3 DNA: TGCGCCAGCAGCCCCCCGGGACAGCCTTATGGCTACACCTTC
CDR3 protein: CASSPPGQPYGYTF

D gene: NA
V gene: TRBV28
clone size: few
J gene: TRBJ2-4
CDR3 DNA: TGTGCCAGCAGTTTATCCAGGGGGGGATTAGCCAAAAACATTCAGTACTTC
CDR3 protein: CASSLSRGGLAKNIQYF

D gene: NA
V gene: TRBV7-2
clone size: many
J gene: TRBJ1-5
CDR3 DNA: TGTGCCAGCAGTCGGGACCGCAGCCATCAGCCCCAGCATTTT
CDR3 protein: CASSRDRSHQPQHF

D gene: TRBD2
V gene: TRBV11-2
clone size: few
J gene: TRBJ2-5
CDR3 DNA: TGTGCCAGCAGCCTTACCGGGACTAGCGGGGGAGAGACCCAGTACTTC
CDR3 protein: CASSLTGTSGGETQYF

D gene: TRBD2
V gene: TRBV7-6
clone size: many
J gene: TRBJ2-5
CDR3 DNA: TGTGCCAGCAAACTAGCGGGAGGACCAGAGACCCAGTACTTC
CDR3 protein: CASKLAGGPETQYF

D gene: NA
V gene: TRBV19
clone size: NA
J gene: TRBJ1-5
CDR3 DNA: TGTGCCAGTACCCTCGGTAGGGATCAGCCCCAGCATTTT
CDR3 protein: CASTLGRDQPQHF

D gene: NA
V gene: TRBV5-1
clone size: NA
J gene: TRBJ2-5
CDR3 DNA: TGCGCCAGCAGCAAGCGGACTCAAGAGACCCAGTACTTC
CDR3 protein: CASSKRTQETQYF

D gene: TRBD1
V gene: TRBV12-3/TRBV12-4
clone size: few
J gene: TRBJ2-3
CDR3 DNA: TGTGCCAGCAGCTACTACGGGACAGCCACGGGCGATACGCAGTATTTT
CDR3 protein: CASSYYGTATGDTQYF

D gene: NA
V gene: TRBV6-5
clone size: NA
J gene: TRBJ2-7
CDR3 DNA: TGTGCCCCCCCGGTCCTCCTTTACTACGAGCAGTACTTC
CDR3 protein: CAPPVLLYYEQYF

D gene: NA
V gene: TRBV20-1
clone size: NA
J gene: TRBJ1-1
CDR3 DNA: TGCAGTGCTCCGGGAGAGAACACTGAAGCTTTCTTT
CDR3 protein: CSAPGENTEAFF

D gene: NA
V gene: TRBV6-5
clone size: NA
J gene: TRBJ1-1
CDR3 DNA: TGTGCCAGCAGTTACGAAGGGAGCACTGAAGCTTTCTTT
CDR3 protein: CASSYEGSTEAFF

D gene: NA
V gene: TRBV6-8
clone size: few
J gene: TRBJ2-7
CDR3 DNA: TGTGCCAGCAGGCGAACTCGGGTCCCACCCTCCTACGAGCAGTACTTC
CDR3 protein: CASRRTRVPPSYEQYF

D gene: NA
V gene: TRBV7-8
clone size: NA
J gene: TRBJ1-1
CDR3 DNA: TGTGCCAGCACCCCTTACGGACAGCTAAGAGAAGCTTTCTTT
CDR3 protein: CASTPYGQLREAFF

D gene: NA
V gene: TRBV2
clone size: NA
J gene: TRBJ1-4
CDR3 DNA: TGTGCCAGCTTTTATCGGGAATTTGGTGAAAAACTGTTTTTT
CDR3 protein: CASFYREFGEKLFF

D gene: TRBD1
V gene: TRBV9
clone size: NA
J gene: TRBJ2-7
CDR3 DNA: TGTGCCAGCAGCGGACAGGGGCGGCCCTACGAGCAGTACTTC
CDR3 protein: CASSGQGRPYEQYF

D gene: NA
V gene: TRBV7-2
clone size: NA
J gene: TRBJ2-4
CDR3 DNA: TGTGCCAGCAGCTATCGGGTTGGCATTCAGTACTTC
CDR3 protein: CASSYRVGIQYF

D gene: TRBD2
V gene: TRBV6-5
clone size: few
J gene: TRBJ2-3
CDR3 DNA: TGTGCCAGCAGCCCCCCTAGCGGGATGACAGATACGCAGTATTTT
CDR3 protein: CASSPPSGMTDTQYF

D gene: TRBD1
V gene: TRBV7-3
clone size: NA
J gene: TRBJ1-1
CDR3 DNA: TGTGCCAGCAGCTTACTCGGGACAGGTGAAGCTTTCTTT
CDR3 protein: CASSLLGTGEAFF

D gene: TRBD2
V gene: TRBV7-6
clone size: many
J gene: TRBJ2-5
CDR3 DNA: TGTGCCAGCACCTCCTCCCCGGGACTAGCGGGAGGGCGAGAGACCCAGTACTTC
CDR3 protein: CASTSSPGLAGGRETQYF

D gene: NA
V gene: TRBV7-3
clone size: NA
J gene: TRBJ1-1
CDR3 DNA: TGTGCCAGCAGCTTATCGGTGGATACTGAAGCTTTCTTT
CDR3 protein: CASSLSVDTEAFF

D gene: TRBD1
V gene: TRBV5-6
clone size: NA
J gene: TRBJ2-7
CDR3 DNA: TGTGCCAGCAGTTTGAGAGGACAGGGCTACTACGAGCAGTACTTC
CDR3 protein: CASSLRGQGYYEQYF

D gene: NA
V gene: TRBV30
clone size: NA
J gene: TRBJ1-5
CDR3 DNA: TGTGCCTGGAGTGTACATCTGGATCAGCCCCAGCATTTT
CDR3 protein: CAWSVHLDQPQHF

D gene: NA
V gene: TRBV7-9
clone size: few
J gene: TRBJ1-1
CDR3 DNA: TGTGCCAGCAGCCCAATGACAGAGATGAACACTGAAGCTTTCTTT
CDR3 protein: CASSPMTEMNTEAFF

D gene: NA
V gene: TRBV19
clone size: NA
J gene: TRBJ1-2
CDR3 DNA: TGTGCCAGTAGTCCGGGAGTTAGTAATGGCTACACCTTC
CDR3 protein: CASSPGVSNGYTF

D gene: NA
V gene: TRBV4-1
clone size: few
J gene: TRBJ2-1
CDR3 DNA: TGCGCCAGCAGCCAAGACAGGTTCACCGATGAGCAGTTCTTC
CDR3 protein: CASSQDRFTDEQFF

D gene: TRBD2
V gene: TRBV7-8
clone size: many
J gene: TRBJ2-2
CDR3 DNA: TGTGCCAGCAGCTCCGGACTAGCGGGACTGCTGTTTTTT
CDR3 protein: CASSSGLAGLLFF

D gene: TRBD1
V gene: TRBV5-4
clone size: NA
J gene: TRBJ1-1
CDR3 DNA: TGTGCCAGCAGCCCGACGACAGGGTACACTGAAGCTTTCTTT
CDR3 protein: CASSPTTGYTEAFF

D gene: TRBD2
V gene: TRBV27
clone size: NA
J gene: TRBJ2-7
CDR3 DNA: TGTGCCAGCAGTCCAGGGACTAACCACGAGCAGTACTTC
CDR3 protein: CASSPGTNHEQYF

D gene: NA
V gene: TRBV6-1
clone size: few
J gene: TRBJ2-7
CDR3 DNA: TGTGCCAGCAAGGGAACGAGACTTCAAAGCTCCTACGAGCAGTACTTC
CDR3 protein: CASKGTRLQSSYEQYF

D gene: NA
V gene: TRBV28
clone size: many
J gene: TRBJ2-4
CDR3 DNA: TGTGCCAGCAGTTCCGGCAACCAAAACATTCAGTACTTC
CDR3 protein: CASSSGNQNIQYF

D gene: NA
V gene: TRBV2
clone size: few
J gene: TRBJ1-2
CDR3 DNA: TGTGCCAGCAGAGAGATTATTGACTATGGCTACACCTTC
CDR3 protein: CASREIIDYGYTF

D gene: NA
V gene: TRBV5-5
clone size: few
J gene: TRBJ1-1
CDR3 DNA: TGTGCCAGCTACGTCGGGGGGTCGAACACTGAAGCTTTCTTT
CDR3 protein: CASYVGGSNTEAFF

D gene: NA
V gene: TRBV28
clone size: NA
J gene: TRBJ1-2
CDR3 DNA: TGTGCCAGCAGTTTATACGGGAGTAACTATGGCTACACCTTC
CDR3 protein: CASSLYGSNYGYTF

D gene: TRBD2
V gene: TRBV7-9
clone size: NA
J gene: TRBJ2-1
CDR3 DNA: TGTGCCAGCAGCTTAATTCCCCGACTAGCGGGAGGGCGAACAAATGAGCAGTTCTTC
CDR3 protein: CASSLIPRLAGGRTNEQFF

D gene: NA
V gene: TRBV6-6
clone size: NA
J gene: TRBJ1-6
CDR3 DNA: TGTGCCAGCGGGGACGGAGGCACCGTTTTTACCCTCCACTTT
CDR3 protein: CASGDGGTVFTLHF

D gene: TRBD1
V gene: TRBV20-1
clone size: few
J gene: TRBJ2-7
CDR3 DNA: TGCAGTGCTAGAAGACAGGGTTTTTACGAGCAGTACTTC
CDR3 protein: CSARRQGFYEQYF

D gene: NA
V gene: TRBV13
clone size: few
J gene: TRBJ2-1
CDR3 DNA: TGTGCCAGCGAGATGGGGGGGCAGGATGAGCAGTTCTTC
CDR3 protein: CASEMGGQDEQFF

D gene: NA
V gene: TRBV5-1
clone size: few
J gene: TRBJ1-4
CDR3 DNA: TGCGCCAGCAGCCCCATCAGGGGAACTAATGAAAAACTGTTTTTT
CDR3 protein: CASSPIRGTNEKLFF

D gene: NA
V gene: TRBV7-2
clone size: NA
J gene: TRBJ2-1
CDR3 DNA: TGTGCCAGCAGCTTATCCCCCAGAACATCCTCGATGCATGAGCAGTTCTTC
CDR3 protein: CASSLSPRTSSMHEQFF

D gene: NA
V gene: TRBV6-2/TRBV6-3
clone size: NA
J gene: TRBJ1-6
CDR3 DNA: TGTGCCAGCCTTCCCACCGGGACAACTTCGTCACCCCTCCACTTT
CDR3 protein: CASLPTGTTSSPLHF

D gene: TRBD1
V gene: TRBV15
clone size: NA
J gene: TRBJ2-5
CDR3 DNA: TGTGCCACCAAATGGACAGGGGGGTTAGAGACCCAGTACTTC
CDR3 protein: CATKWTGGLETQYF

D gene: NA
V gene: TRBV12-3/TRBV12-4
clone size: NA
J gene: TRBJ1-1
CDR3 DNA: TGTGCCAGCAGCCACCGGAGGGTTGGCACTGAAGCTTTCTTT
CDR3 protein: CASSHRRVGTEAFF

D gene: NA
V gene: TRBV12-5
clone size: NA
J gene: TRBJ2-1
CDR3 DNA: TGTGCTAGTGGTTTGGACCCCTATTCCAGTAATGAGCAGTTCTTC
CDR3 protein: CASGLDPYSSNEQFF

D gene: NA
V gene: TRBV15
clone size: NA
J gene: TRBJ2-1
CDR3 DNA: TGTGCCACCAGCAGAGAGGGTAGGGATGAGCAGTTCTTC
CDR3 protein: CATSREGRDEQFF